This is a list of T cell receptor beta chains from one sample in a study of cytomegalovirus exposure and HLA in healthy donors. Sequencing was performed with immunoSEQ multiplex PCR; in TCRdb, only in-frame clones are kept and a portion is missing. The sample has about 96,000 clones; 65% to 85% are singletons. The source material was PBMCs. These receptors came from a woman in her seventies in good health and CMV-seropositive. Each CDR3 is given without its conserved first and last residue.

J gene: TRBJ2-1; V gene: TRBV7-3; CDR3 protein: ASSGLAGSEQF
J gene: TRBJ1-1; V gene: TRBV7-2; CDR3 protein: ASTPTYRDNTEAF
J gene: TRBJ2-1; V gene: TRBV7-2; CDR3 protein: ASTPRPVSYNEQF
J gene: TRBJ2-7; V gene: TRBV21-1; CDR3 protein: ASSKSRDSSYEQY
J gene: TRBJ2-5; V gene: TRBV9; CDR3 protein: ASSVSPPGLARETQY
J gene: TRBJ2-5; V gene: TRBV7-9; CDR3 protein: ASSFGETQY
J gene: TRBJ2-6; V gene: TRBV6-5; CDR3 protein: ASSRGLSGANVLT
J gene: TRBJ1-1; V gene: TRBV19; CDR3 protein: ASSGGAAATEAF
J gene: TRBJ2-4; V gene: TRBV29-1; CDR3 protein: SVYRETKNIQY
J gene: TRBJ2-7; V gene: TRBV30; CDR3 protein: AWKEQASYEQY
J gene: TRBJ1-1; V gene: TRBV28; CDR3 protein: ASSPNQGSTEAF
J gene: TRBJ2-5; V gene: TRBV2; CDR3 protein: ASSSGGKETQY
J gene: TRBJ2-1; V gene: TRBV13; CDR3 protein: ASSSGLLYNEQF
J gene: TRBJ1-5; V gene: TRBV6-5; CDR3 protein: ASSSTGGLQPQH
J gene: TRBJ2-3; V gene: TRBV6-5; CDR3 protein: ASSYSHNTDTQY
J gene: TRBJ2-7; V gene: TRBV29-1; CDR3 protein: SVEVIAGGAEQY
J gene: TRBJ2-7; V gene: TRBV6-1; CDR3 protein: ASSEGDWEY
J gene: TRBJ1-6; V gene: TRBV11-1; CDR3 protein: ASSLDRGNSPLH
J gene: TRBJ2-7; V gene: TRBV6-5; CDR3 protein: ASSFGRFYEQY
J gene: TRBJ1-2; V gene: TRBV15; CDR3 protein: ATSRGTGPGYGYT
J gene: TRBJ2-3; V gene: TRBV7-3; CDR3 protein: ASSPLGRGNGDTQY
J gene: TRBJ1-4; V gene: TRBV11-2; CDR3 protein: ASARGNEKLF
J gene: TRBJ2-4; V gene: TRBV9; CDR3 protein: ASGTGLAKNIQY
J gene: TRBJ2-1; V gene: TRBV27; CDR3 protein: ASRLAGGVEQF
J gene: TRBJ1-4; V gene: TRBV28; CDR3 protein: ASKPGQIHEKLF
J gene: TRBJ2-7; V gene: TRBV7-9; CDR3 protein: SSSPGQLYEQY
J gene: TRBJ2-5; V gene: TRBV25-1; CDR3 protein: ASSLAGGLGETQY
J gene: TRBJ2-7; V gene: TRBV28; CDR3 protein: ASRSPGGSGYEQY
J gene: TRBJ2-7; V gene: TRBV11-3; CDR3 protein: ASSFVCERPSSYEQY
J gene: TRBJ2-1; V gene: TRBV10-3; CDR3 protein: AIQSAGNDEQF
J gene: TRBJ2-7; V gene: TRBV29-1; CDR3 protein: SVGVGPYEQY
J gene: TRBJ2-3; V gene: TRBV11-2; CDR3 protein: ASSLGGGDTDTQY
J gene: TRBJ2-1; V gene: TRBV6-1; CDR3 protein: ASSGARQGAYNEQF
J gene: TRBJ2-5; V gene: TRBV28; CDR3 protein: ASSFRGVQETQY
J gene: TRBJ2-3; V gene: TRBV6-4; CDR3 protein: ASSRTGSTDTQY
J gene: TRBJ1-5; V gene: TRBV10-3; CDR3 protein: AISESQGRQPQH
J gene: TRBJ2-3; V gene: TRBV19; CDR3 protein: ASSTRDRSTDTQY
J gene: TRBJ1-5; V gene: TRBV5-1; CDR3 protein: ASSPQGYNQPQH
J gene: TRBJ1-3; V gene: TRBV6-1; CDR3 protein: ASSEYRGRLGNTIY
J gene: TRBJ2-1; V gene: TRBV5-1; CDR3 protein: ASSLVGSGGANEQF
J gene: TRBJ2-1; V gene: TRBV11-2; CDR3 protein: ASSLVVGRTYNEQF
J gene: TRBJ1-2; V gene: TRBV5-6; CDR3 protein: ASSWATQNYGYT
J gene: TRBJ2-1; V gene: TRBV28; CDR3 protein: ASSSGGVGTGFRYNEQF
J gene: TRBJ1-5; V gene: TRBV19; CDR3 protein: ASSMIRGSNQPQH
J gene: TRBJ1-1; V gene: TRBV5-5; CDR3 protein: ASSIQGAGTEAF
J gene: TRBJ2-3; V gene: TRBV28; CDR3 protein: ASSTLSTDTQY
J gene: TRBJ2-7; V gene: TRBV19; CDR3 protein: ASSIRDWNHEQY
J gene: TRBJ2-1; V gene: TRBV28; CDR3 protein: ASSLRLAGSSSYNEQF
J gene: TRBJ2-2; V gene: TRBV15; CDR3 protein: ATSRGGTANTGELF
J gene: TRBJ2-1; V gene: TRBV7-9; CDR3 protein: ASSTDSNEQF
J gene: TRBJ1-1; V gene: TRBV19; CDR3 protein: ASSFGQGRANTEAF
J gene: TRBJ1-3; V gene: TRBV4-2; CDR3 protein: ASSQDLKQGASGNTIY
J gene: TRBJ2-7; V gene: TRBV19; CDR3 protein: ASRGQVWDEQY
J gene: TRBJ1-5; V gene: TRBV28; CDR3 protein: AIKGGGLYQPQH
J gene: TRBJ1-1; V gene: TRBV5-4; CDR3 protein: ASRRLDRANTEAF